This TCR beta chain was obtained from a study of T cells after posttransplantation cyclophosphamide. The CDR3 is made up of 18 amino acids. V lost 3 bases and J lost 0; bases outside the gene matches: 10. The germline V gene has CDR1 SNHLY and CDR2 FYNNEI. Using immunoSEQ multiplex PCR, the repertoire was profiled, and TCRdb retains in-frame clones only, with some absent. This sample shows 20,000 to 25,000 clones and no singletons; 4% to 5.5% rests with the ten largest. Study-level results: Tissue-infiltrating T cells from skin or gut overlapped little with blood T cells. TRB clonality was highly associated with recipient CMV seropositivity and reactivation.

The sample holds many counts of this clone. What it binds is not known. Sample: PBMCs. The origin of this receptor is a woman aged 50 to 60 in good health, CMV-negative, and a related stem cell transplant donor. V gene TRBV2 combines with J gene TRBJ2-3; 9 bases match TRBD2. Here the CDR3 reads CASSEWSGRLTSTDTQYF. As DNA, the CDR3 is TGTGCCAGCAGTGAGTGGAGCGGGAGGCTCACTAGCACAGATACGCAGTATTTT.